The 20 T cell receptor beta chains below all came from one sample that was sequenced in a study of shared clonotypes between healthy human individuals. Produced via immunoSEQ multiplex PCR; TCRdb's table is partial and in-frame only. The table records a few million clones, 93% of them present only once. CD45RO-negative, CCR7-positively selected cells formed the naive CD8 fraction, excluding terminally differentiated effector memory CD45RA+ cells. The sample consisted of naive CD8+ T cells from PBMCs. Receptors were obtained from a young man in good health. Some clones in this sample may be carry-over from other donors' samples.

This chain links TRBV27 with TRBJ2-1, with a tentative D call TRBD2 (6 bases). This CDR3 spans 17 amino acids. Germline values: CDR1 MNHEY, CDR2 SMNVEV (reference sequence). V was shortened by 5 bases and J by 1 base, with 18 bases between the two germline ends. CDR3 protein: CASSPFGGMGSYNEQFF. The CDR3 nucleotides read TGTGCCAGCAGTCCCTTCGGCGGGATGGGGTCCTACAATGAGCAGTTCTTC.

This chain uses TRBV5-5 with TRBJ2-7, with 7 positions matching TRBD1. The CDR3 runs to 13 residues. Losses at the gene ends were 3 bases for V and 3 bases for J; bases not matched to a gene: 3. Germline V gives CDR1 SGHKS, CDR2 YYEKEE (reference sequence). CDR3 in DNA: TGTGCCAGCAGCTCGACAGGGTACTACGAGCAGTACTTC. Translated, it gives CASSSTGYYEQYF.

A note on this clone: Other DNA sequences in the same sample also yield this CDR3. This chain joins TRBV19 and TRBJ1-1, with a possible D match to TRBD1 (5 bases). Germline V CDR1 and CDR2: LNHDA, SQIVND (reference sequence). The germline V and J ends were trimmed by 4 bases and 0 bases, with 9 bases remaining between them. This CDR3 is built from 14 residues. The CDR3 loop is CASSRGVMNTEAFF. The CDR3 DNA follows: TGTGCCAGTAGTAGGGGGGTCATGAACACTGAAGCTTTCTTT.

This chain joins TRBV19 and TRBJ1-1, with D possibly matching TRBD1 (5 bases). Deletions cut 3 bases from V and 5 bases from J, with 13 bases between. CDR3 size: 14 residues. The germline V gene encodes CDR1 LNHDA and CDR2 SQIVND (reference sequence). CDR3 in DNA: TGTGCCAGTAGTATGGGGGAAGGAGGAACTGAAGCTTTCTTT. Amino acids: CASSMGEGGTEAFF.

The V and J genes are TRBV7-8 and TRBJ2-7, with a possible D match to TRBD1 (6 bases). V lost 2 bases and J lost 6, with 8 bases in between. The CDR3 is made up of 12 amino acids. Germline CDR1 reads SGHVS; CDR2 reads FQNEAQ. In DNA, the CDR3 is TGTGCCAGCAGCTTAACAGGGCCCGAGCAGTACTTC. This codes for CASSLTGPEQYF.

This rearrangement joins TRBV9 to TRBJ2-2, with a tentative D call TRBD2 (5 bases). Germline V gene sequence: CDR1 SGDLS, CDR2 YYNGEE. Trimming took off 0 bases at V and 4 bases at J, with 13 bases between the two ends. CDR3 length: 16 amino acids. The CDR3 protein is CASSVGARGRTGELFF. DNA for the CDR3: TGTGCCAGCAGCGTAGGAGCTCGCGGGCGCACCGGGGAGCTGTTTTTT.

This chain joins TRBV27 and TRBJ2-7, with 7 bases that match TRBD2. CDR1 MNHEY and CDR2 SMNVEV come from the germline V gene (reference sequence). Trimming removed 7 bases from V and 2 bases from J; junction bases left unmatched: 11. The CDR3 is 15 amino acids. For the CDR3, the DNA is TGTGCCAGCACCCCGCGGACGAGCGGGGCCTACGAGCAGTACTTC. Amino acid sequence: CASTPRTSGAYEQYF.

The chain uses TRBV28 and TRBJ2-4; D is possibly TRBD1 (6 bases). This CDR3 spans 14 amino acids. Trimming removed 2 bases at V and 4 bases at J, with 9 bases between. The germline CDR1 and CDR2 sequences are MDHEN and SYDVKM. In nucleotides, the CDR3 is TGTGCCAGCAGTTTACGGGACACAAAAAACATTCAGTACTTC. This encodes CASSLRDTKNIQYF.

The chain couples TRBV15 to TRBJ2-7, with D unclear. Trimming removed 4 bases from V and 0 bases from J, with 13 bases in between. Germline V lookup: CDR1 LNHNV, CDR2 YYDKDF (reference sequence). CDR3 length: 15 residues. CDR3 loop: CATSIGRSISYEQYF. The DNA of the CDR3 is TGTGCCACCAGCATCGGCAGATCCATCTCCTACGAGCAGTACTTC.

The chain carries TRBV7-9 and TRBJ2-5, with D possibly TRBD1 on 7 matching bases. The CDR3 extends over 17 amino acids. The V end lost 1 base, the J end lost 5 bases, and 20 bases lay between the germline ends. Germline V gene lookup returns CDR1 SEHNR and CDR2 FQNEAQ (reference sequence). CDR3 sequence reads: CASSLDEGTAGGETQYF. The DNA of the CDR3 is TGTGCCAGCAGCTTAGACGAGGGAACGGCAGGGGGGGAGACCCAGTACTTC.

This clone came up a few times. The CDR3 reads CASSLGGAYQPQHF. The DNA of the CDR3 is TGTGCCAGCTCTTTGGGGGGGGCATATCAGCCCCAGCATTTT. The V call is TRBV27, the J call TRBJ1-5, with D possibly being TRBD1 (6 bases). Per germline, CDR1 MNHEY and CDR2 SMNVEV (reference sequence). The V end lost 8 bases, the J end lost 5 bases, and 16 bases lay between the germline ends. The CDR3 is made up of 14 amino acids.

This chain links TRBV27 with TRBJ2-2; 12 bases are shared with TRBD2. The ends lost 6 bases at V and 6 bases at J; junction bases unmatched: 14. This CDR3 is 18 amino acids long. The germline V gene encodes CDR1 MNHEY and CDR2 SMNVEV (reference sequence). The CDR3 DNA reads TGTGCCAGCAGACTCACGGAGGGACTAGCGGGTTTCGCCGGGGAGCTGTTTTTT. Residues: CASRLTEGLAGFAGELFF.

This clone was counted once. This chain joins TRBV4-2 and TRBJ2-2, with TRBD1 matching over 12 bases. This CDR3 contains 16 residues. The germline CDR1 and CDR2 sequences are LGHNA and YNFKEQ. V was clipped by 1 base and J by 7 bases; unmatched bases: 4. As DNA, the CDR3 is TGTGCCAGCAGCCAAGGCGGGACAGGGGGCGGCGGGGAGCTGTTTTTT. This translates into CASSQGGTGGGGELFF.

The rearrangement links TRBV27 to TRBJ2-6; D gene unclear. V was clipped by 6 bases and J by 3 bases, with 6 bases between them. Germline V gene data show CDR1 as MNHEY and CDR2 as SMNVEV (reference sequence). The CDR3 is 13 residues long. CDR3 in DNA: TGTGCCAGCAGAGTGATTGGGGCCAACGTCCTGACTTTC. It encodes CASRVIGANVLTF.

V gene TRBV14 combines with J gene TRBJ2-6; no firm D call. With 4 bases removed from V and 2 bases from J, the gap between germline ends came to 18 bases. Germline V lookup: CDR1 SGHDN, CDR2 FVKESK. The CDR3 is 18 residues long. The CDR3 nucleotides read TGTGCCAGCAGCCGAGGTGGTGGTGGGCCGCCTGGGGCCAACGTCCTGACTTTC. Translation gives CASSRGGGGPPGANVLTF. Full variable domain (rest looked up from reference TRBV14 and TRBJ2-6): EAGVTQFPSHSVIEKGQTVTLRCDPISGHDNLYWYRRVMGKEIKFLLHFVKESKQDESGMPNNRFLAERTGGTYSTLKVQPAELEDSGVYFCASSRGGGGPPGANVLTFGAGSRLTVL.

Worth noting for this clone: Other DNA sequences within the sample encode an identical CDR3. The chain couples TRBV27 to TRBJ1-1; D is possibly TRBD1 (6 bases). Germline CDR1 is MNHEY and CDR2 is SMNVEV (reference sequence). Trimming left V 3 bases short and J 3 bases short, with 11 bases between. The CDR3 covers 14 residues. CDR3 coding DNA: TGTGCCAGCAGTTTGGCAGGGGCGTACACTGAAGCTTTCTTT. This encodes CASSLAGAYTEAFF.

The sample holds one count of this clone. The same CDR3 can be traced to other DNA sequences in this sample. The rearrangement links TRBV9 to TRBJ2-3, with D perhaps matching TRBD2 (5 bases). Germline V CDR1 and CDR2: SGDLS, YYNGEE. Trimming pared 0 bases from V and 5 bases from J, leaving 7 bases between. This CDR3 contains 13 residues. The CDR3 loop reads CASSVDRGDTQYF. CDR3 coding DNA: TGTGCCAGCAGCGTAGATCGGGGAGATACGCAGTATTTT. The variable domain in full, completed from reference TRBV9 and TRBJ2-3, reads DSGVTQTPKHLITATGQRVTLRCSPRSGDLSVYWYQQSLDQGLQFLIQYYNGEERAKGNILERFSAQQFPDLHSELNLSSLELGDSALYFCASSVDRGDTQYFGPGTRLTVL.

Concerning this clone itself: In the same sample, other DNA sequences code for this CDR3. The V and J genes are TRBV27 and TRBJ2-7; D might be TRBD1 (5 bases). Between the trimmed V and J ends, which lost 1 base and 2 bases, there was a span of 9 bases. The germline V gene has CDR1 MNHEY and CDR2 SMNVEV (reference sequence). This CDR3 is built from 14 residues. The CDR3 region has the DNA TGTGCCAGCAGTTTATTGGGGCTTACCTACGAGCAGTACTTC. It is translated as CASSLLGLTYEQYF.

The chain recombines TRBV10-3 with TRBJ2-7; D gene ambiguous. V dropped 3 bases and J dropped 3 bases, with 15 bases sitting between them. This CDR3 contains 15 residues. Per germline, CDR1 ENHRY and CDR2 SYGVKD. Here the CDR3 DNA reads TGTGCCATCAGTGATCTCCTCGGATTGCTCTACGAGCAGTACTTC. It yields the protein CAISDLLGLLYEQYF.

J is TRBJ2-7 and V is TRBV5-4; 10 bases are shared with TRBD2. V lost 4 bases and J lost 0; bases outside the gene matches: 4. CDR1 is SGHNT and CDR2 is YYREEE in the germline V gene (reference sequence). The CDR3 runs to 15 residues. The CDR3 protein is CASSLWTSGSYEQYF. CDR3 nucleotide sequence: TGTGCCAGCAGCCTCTGGACTAGCGGCTCCTACGAGCAGTACTTC.